These T cell receptor beta chains were read from a single sample in a study of blood T cell repertoires in COVID-19. The assay was immunoSEQ multiplex PCR, and TCRdb's table has in-frame clones only and misses some. The sample lists tens of thousands of clones, 75% to 85% occurring once. Sequenced material: peripheral blood. Receptors originate from an older woman with acute or convalescent COVID-19. The CDR3 runs from the conserved cysteine through the conserved F or W. Each record gives: clone size, V gene, J gene, D gene, CDR3 protein, CDR3 DNA. The D gene is left open where the match is weak. Only some rows state a clone size, as once, few, many or a class for expanded clones.

.	TRBV18	TRBJ1-2	.	CASSPPEQGYGYTF	TGTGCCAGCTCACCACCGGAACAGGGATATGGCTACACCTTC
.	TRBV27	TRBJ1-2	.	CASSLWGGTDGYTF	TGTGCCAGCAGTTTATGGGGAGGGACGGACGGCTACACCTTC
once	TRBV4-1	TRBJ2-3	.	CASSLEGVGPSTDTQYF	TGCGCCAGCAGCCTGGAGGGCGTCGGCCCTAGCACAGATACGCAGTATTTT
.	TRBV7-9	TRBJ1-1	.	CASSTNQGRSTEAFF	TGTGCCAGCAGCACTAACCAGGGGCGGAGCACTGAAGCTTTCTTT
once	TRBV3-1/TRBV3-2	TRBJ2-7	.	CASSQSGQYF	TGTGCCAGCAGCCAGAGTGGGCAGTACTTC
.	TRBV2	TRBJ2-7	TRBD2	CASRPGTSGRGEQYF	TGTGCCAGCAGGCCCGGGACTAGCGGGAGAGGCGAGCAGTACTTC
.	TRBV6-5	TRBJ2-2	.	CASSYDAGRSTGELFF	TGTGCCAGCAGTTACGATGCGGGACGGAGCACCGGGGAGCTGTTTTTT
.	TRBV18	TRBJ1-6	.	CASSQSRPSNSPLHF	TGTGCCAGCTCACAGTCGAGGCCTTCTAATTCACCCCTCCACTTT
.	TRBV4-2	TRBJ2-1	TRBD2	CASSFTGTRGYNEQFF	TGTGCCAGCAGCTTCACCGGGACTAGAGGTTACAATGAGCAGTTCTTC
once	TRBV11-3	TRBJ1-5	.	CASSRGGRGNQPQHF	TGTGCCAGCAGCCGAGGGGGTAGGGGCAATCAGCCCCAGCATTTT
.	TRBV25-1	TRBJ2-1	TRBD1	CASSVTGGNEQFF	TGTGCCAGCAGTGTTACAGGGGGCAATGAGCAGTTCTTC
few	TRBV30	TRBJ1-3	TRBD1	CAWSVWDSGNTIYF	TGTGCCTGGAGTGTATGGGACAGTGGAAACACCATATATTTT
.	TRBV7-3	TRBJ2-1	.	CASSRKRASRYNEQFF	TGTGCCAGCAGCCGGAAGAGGGCTAGCCGATACAATGAGCAGTTCTTC
once	TRBV15	TRBJ1-5	.	CATSGLNQPQHF	TGTGCCACCAGCGGTCTAAATCAGCCCCAGCATTTT
.	TRBV4-2	TRBJ1-4	.	CASSQSDSPNEKLFF	TGTGCCAGCAGCCAATCGGACAGTCCCAATGAAAAACTGTTTTTT
.	TRBV5-1	TRBJ2-1	TRBD2	CASSQVAGGNEQFF	TGCGCCAGCTCGCAGGTAGCGGGAGGCAATGAGCAGTTCTTC
.	TRBV2	TRBJ1-5	.	CASSLEISNQPQHF	TGTGCCAGCAGCCTCGAGATTAGCAATCAGCCCCAGCATTTT
.	TRBV13	TRBJ2-1	.	CASSLGRQGPEQFF	TGTGCCAGCAGCTTAGGCCGGCAGGGTCCTGAGCAGTTCTTC
.	TRBV27	TRBJ2-3	TRBD1	CASSLVGQGADTQYF	TGTGCCAGCAGTTTAGTGGGACAGGGGGCAGATACGCAGTATTTT
.	TRBV6-4	TRBJ1-2	.	CASSDGGRKSGYTF	TGTGCCAGCAGTGACGGGGGCCGGAAATCTGGCTACACCTTC
.	TRBV6-5	TRBJ2-7	.	CASRKESSYEQYF	TGTGCCAGCAGGAAAGAAAGTAGTTACGAGCAGTACTTC
.	TRBV21-1	TRBJ1-2	.	CASSKAIQTSSQGASSGYTF	TGTGCCAGCAGCAAAGCGATCCAAACGTCCTCCCAGGGGGCGTCTTCCGGCTACACCTTC
.	TRBV12-5	TRBJ2-7	.	CASGLTLESSYEQYF	TGTGCTAGTGGTTTGACCTTAGAGAGCTCCTACGAGCAGTACTTC
.	TRBV6-5	TRBJ1-1	.	CASISGSMNTEAFF	TGTGCCAGCATTTCCGGGAGTATGAACACTGAAGCTTTCTTT
.	TRBV6-4	TRBJ2-3	TRBD1	CASSDQGADTQYF	TGTGCCAGCAGTGACCAGGGGGCAGATACGCAGTATTTT
once	TRBV5-6	TRBJ1-1	TRBD1	CASSFGTDEAFF	TGTGCCAGCAGCTTCGGGACAGATGAAGCTTTCTTT
.	TRBV19	TRBJ2-5	TRBD2	CASRLAGEETQYF	TGTGCCAGTAGGCTAGCGGGAGAAGAGACCCAGTACTTC
.	TRBV6-1	TRBJ2-7	.	CASSDPSPHEQYF	TGTGCCAGCAGTGACCCCTCTCCCCACGAGCAGTACTTC
.	TRBV19	TRBJ2-1	.	CASSTSPSGSSYNEQFF	TGTGCCAGTAGTACTAGCCCAAGCGGAAGCTCCTACAATGAGCAGTTCTTC
few	TRBV11-3	TRBJ1-4	TRBD1	CASSRDRGPTNEKLFF	TGTGCCAGCAGCCGCGACAGGGGGCCTACTAATGAAAAACTGTTTTTT
.	TRBV12-3/TRBV12-4	TRBJ1-2	.	CASSLTVYGYTF	TGTGCCAGCAGTTTAACAGTCTATGGCTACACCTTC
.	TRBV30	TRBJ1-2	.	CAWSDREGYTF	TGTGCCTGGAGTGACAGGGAAGGCTACACCTTC
.	TRBV28	TRBJ2-1	TRBD1	CASSRTGTGGWYEQFF	TGTGCCAGCAGCCGGACCGGGACAGGGGGATGGTATGAGCAGTTCTTC
.	TRBV10-3	TRBJ1-1	.	CAISVGGDTEAFF	TGTGCCATCAGTGTCGGGGGGGATACTGAAGCTTTCTTT
.	TRBV9	TRBJ2-5	.	CASSLRTGYQETQYF	TGTGCCAGCAGCTTAAGAACAGGTTACCAAGAGACCCAGTACTTC
few	TRBV5-8	TRBJ2-1	TRBD2	CASLKSGASYNEQFF	TGTGCCAGCCTAAAAAGCGGGGCCTCCTACAATGAGCAGTTCTTC
.	TRBV29-1	TRBJ2-7	TRBD1	CSVARGPDEQYF	TGCAGCGTTGCTAGGGGGCCAGACGAGCAGTACTTC
few	TRBV28	TRBJ1-1	TRBD1	CASSLQRGLEAFF	TGTGCCAGCAGTTTGCAGAGGGGGCTGGAAGCTTTCTTT
.	TRBV5-1	TRBJ1-1	.	CASSSQRGAFF	TGCGCCAGCAGCTCACAACGTGGAGCTTTCTTT
.	TRBV7-9	TRBJ1-5	.	CASSEGGNQPQHF	TGTGCCAGCTCGGAGGGTGGTAATCAGCCCCAGCATTTT
.	TRBV19	TRBJ2-2	TRBD2	CASSNEASGRGTGELFF	TGTGCCAGTAGTAACGAGGCTAGCGGGAGGGGAACCGGGGAGCTGTTTTTT
.	TRBV2	TRBJ1-1	.	CASSEEGWGGTEAFF	TGTGCCAGCAGTGAGGAGGGTTGGGGAGGCACTGAAGCTTTCTTT
.	TRBV28	TRBJ1-2	.	CASRKGHGANYGYTF	TGTGCCAGCAGGAAGGGGCACGGCGCTAACTATGGCTACACCTTC
.	TRBV19	TRBJ1-1	TRBD1	CASSSGQAYRPNTEAFF	TGTGCCAGTAGTTCGGGACAGGCCTACCGTCCGAACACTGAAGCTTTCTTT
once	TRBV7-9	TRBJ2-7	TRBD1	CASSLGSSGTGGKQYF	TGTGCCAGCAGCTTAGGATCATCCGGGACAGGGGGGAAGCAGTACTTC